In this sample, the clone carrying this T cell receptor (beta chain) turned up many times. The source of the sample is a study of blood T cell repertoires in COVID-19. Overall study context: Researchers got acute and convalescent COVID-19 samples from the United States, Italy and Spain.

Authors' processing steps: Amplified reference gene primers provided the basis for estimating nucleated cell counts. Clones were sequenced by immunoSEQ multiplex PCR, and TCRdb holds only the in-frame ones, with some missing. D and trimming were read from the DNA, whereas the V and J calls and clone size are those reported in that table. The sample holds some 260,000 clones, 70% to 75% seen once. The CDR3 spans 15 residues. V lost 5 bases and J lost 2, with 15 bases in between. Per germline, CDR1 SNHLY and CDR2 FYNNEI. This receptor was taken from a woman of 80 years or more with acute or convalescent COVID-19. Sequenced input: peripheral blood. This sequence joins TRBV2 and TRBJ1-2; maybe TRBD1 (6 bases). CDR3: CASSSQGRSNYGYTF. CDR3 nucleotides: TGTGCCAGCAGTTCACAGGGAAGATCCAACTATGGCTACACCTTC. The variable domain in full, with the rest retrieved from reference TRBV2 and TRBJ1-2, is EPEVTQTPSHQVTQMGQEVILRCVPISNHLYFYWYRQILGQKVEFLVSFYNNEISEKSEIFDDQFSVERPDGSNFTLKIRSTKLEDSAMYFCASSSQGRSNYGYTFGSGTRLTVV.